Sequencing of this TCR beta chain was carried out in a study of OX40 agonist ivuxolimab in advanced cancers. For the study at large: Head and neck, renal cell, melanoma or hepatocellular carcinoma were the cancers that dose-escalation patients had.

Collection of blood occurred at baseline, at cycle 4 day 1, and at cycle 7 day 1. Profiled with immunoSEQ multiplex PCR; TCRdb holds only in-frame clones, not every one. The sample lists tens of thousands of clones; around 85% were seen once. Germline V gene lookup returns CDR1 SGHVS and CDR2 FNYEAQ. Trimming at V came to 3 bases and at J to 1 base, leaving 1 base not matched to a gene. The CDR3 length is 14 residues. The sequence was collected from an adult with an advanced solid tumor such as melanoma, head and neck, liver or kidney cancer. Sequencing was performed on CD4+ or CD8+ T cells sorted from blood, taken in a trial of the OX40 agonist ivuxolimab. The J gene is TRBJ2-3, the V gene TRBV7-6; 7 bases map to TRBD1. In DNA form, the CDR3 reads TGTGCCAGCAGCTTTGGACAGGGCACAGATACGCAGTATTTT. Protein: CASSFGQGTDTQYF.